The present TCR beta chain was sequenced within a study of blood T cell repertoires in COVID-19. The protocol was immunoSEQ multiplex PCR, while the TCRdb copy is restricted to in-frame clones and leaves out a portion. Of around 130,000 clones listed, 85% to 90% are singletons. The sequence derives from a human donor in a cohort sampled during active COVID-19. Material: peripheral blood.

CDR3 nucleotide sequence: TGTGCCAGCAGCGTAGTCCCCGTACTAGCGGGAGGGCACACCGGGGAGCTGTTTTTT. Amino acid sequence: CASSVVPVLAGGHTGELFF. The rearrangement uses TRBV9 and TRBJ2-2, with 13 bases matching TRBD2. Germline-derived CDR1 and CDR2 are SGDLS and YYNGEE. V dropped 0 bases and J dropped 3; count of bases not matched to a gene: 8. The CDR3 runs to 19 residues.